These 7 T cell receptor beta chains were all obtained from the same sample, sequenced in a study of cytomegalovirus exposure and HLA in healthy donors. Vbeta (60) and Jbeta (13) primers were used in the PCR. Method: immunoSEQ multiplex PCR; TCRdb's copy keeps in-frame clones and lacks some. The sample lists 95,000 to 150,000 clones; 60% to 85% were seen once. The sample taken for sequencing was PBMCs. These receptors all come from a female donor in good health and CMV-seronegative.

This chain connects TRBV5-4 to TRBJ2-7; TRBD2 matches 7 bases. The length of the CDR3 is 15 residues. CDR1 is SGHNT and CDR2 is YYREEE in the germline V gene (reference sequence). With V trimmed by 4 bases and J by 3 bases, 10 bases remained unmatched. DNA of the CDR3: TGTGCCAGCAGCAACACCGGGGGGATCCACTACGAGCAGTACTTC. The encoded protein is CASSNTGGIHYEQYF.

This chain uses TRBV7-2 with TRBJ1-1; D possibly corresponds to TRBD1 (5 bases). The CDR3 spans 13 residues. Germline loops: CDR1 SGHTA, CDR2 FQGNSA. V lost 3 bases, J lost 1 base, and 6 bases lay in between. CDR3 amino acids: CASSFQGNTEAFF. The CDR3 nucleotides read TGTGCCAGCAGCTTTCAGGGGAACACTGAAGCTTTCTTT.

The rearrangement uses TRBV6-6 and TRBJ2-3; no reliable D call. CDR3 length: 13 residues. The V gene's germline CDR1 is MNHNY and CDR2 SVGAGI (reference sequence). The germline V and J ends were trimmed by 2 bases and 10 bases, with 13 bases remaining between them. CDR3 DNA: TGTGCCAGCAGTTACACCCCAGACCGGGCGCAGTATTTT. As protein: CASSYTPDRAQYF.

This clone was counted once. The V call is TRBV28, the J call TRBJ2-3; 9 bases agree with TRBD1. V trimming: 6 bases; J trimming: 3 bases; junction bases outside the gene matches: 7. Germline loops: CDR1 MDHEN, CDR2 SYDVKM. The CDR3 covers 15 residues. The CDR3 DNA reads TGTGCCAGCAGCCCCGGGACAGGGTGGACAGATACGCAGTATTTT. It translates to CASSPGTGWTDTQYF.

The CDR3 is CASTITRNTEAFF. The DNA for the CDR3 is TGTGCCAGTACCATCACAAGGAACACTGAAGCTTTCTTT. The chain joins TRBV19 to TRBJ1-1; D is undetermined. CDR3 size: 13 residues. V was trimmed by 7 bases and J by 1 base, leaving 10 bases between them. The germline V gene encodes CDR1 LNHDA and CDR2 SQIVND (reference sequence).

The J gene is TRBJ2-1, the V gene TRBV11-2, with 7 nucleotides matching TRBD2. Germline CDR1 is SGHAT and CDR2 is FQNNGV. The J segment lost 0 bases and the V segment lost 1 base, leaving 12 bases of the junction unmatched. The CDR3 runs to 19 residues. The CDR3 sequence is CASSLGSSGPWSSYNEQFF. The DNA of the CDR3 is TGTGCCAGCAGCTTAGGCTCTAGCGGTCCTTGGAGCTCCTACAATGAGCAGTTCTTC.

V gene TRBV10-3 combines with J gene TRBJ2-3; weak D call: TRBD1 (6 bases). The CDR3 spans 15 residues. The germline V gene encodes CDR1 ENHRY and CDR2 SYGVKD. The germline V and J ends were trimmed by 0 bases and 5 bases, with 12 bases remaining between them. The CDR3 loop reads CAISESNLRGDTQYF. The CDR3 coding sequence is TGTGCCATCAGTGAGTCGAACCTCAGGGGAGATACGCAGTATTTT.